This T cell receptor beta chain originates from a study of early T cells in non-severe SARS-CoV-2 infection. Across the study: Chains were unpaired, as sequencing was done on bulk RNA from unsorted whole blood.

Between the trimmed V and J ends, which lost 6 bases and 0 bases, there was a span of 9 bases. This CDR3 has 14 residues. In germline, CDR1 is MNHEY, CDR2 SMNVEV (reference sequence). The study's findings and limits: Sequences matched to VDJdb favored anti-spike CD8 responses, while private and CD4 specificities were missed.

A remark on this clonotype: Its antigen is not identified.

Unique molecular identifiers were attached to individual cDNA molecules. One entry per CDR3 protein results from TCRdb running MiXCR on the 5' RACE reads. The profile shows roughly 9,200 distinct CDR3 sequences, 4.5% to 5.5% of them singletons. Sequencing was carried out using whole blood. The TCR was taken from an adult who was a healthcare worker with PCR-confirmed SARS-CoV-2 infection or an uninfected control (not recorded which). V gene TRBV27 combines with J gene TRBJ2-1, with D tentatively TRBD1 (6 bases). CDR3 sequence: CASRGASSYNEQFF. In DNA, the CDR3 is TGTGCCAGCAGGGGGGCGAGCTCCTACAATGAGCAGTTCTTC.